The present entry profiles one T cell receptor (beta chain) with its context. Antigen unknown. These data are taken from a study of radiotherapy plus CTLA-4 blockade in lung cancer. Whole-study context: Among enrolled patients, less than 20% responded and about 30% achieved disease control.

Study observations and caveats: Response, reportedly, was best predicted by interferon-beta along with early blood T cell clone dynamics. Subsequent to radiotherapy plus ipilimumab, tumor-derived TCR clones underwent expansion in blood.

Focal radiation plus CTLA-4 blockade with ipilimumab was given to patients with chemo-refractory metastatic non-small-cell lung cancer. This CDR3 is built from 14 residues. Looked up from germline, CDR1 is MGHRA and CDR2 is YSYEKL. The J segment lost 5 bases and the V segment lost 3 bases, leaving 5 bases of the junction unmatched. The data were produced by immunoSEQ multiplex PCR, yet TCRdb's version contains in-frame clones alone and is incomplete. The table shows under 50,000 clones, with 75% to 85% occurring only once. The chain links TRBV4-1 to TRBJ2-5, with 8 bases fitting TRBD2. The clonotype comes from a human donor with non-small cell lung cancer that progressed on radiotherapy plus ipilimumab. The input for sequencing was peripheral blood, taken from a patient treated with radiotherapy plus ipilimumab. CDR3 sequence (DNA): TGCGCCAGCAGCCAGGGTAGCGGGGTGGAGACCCAGTACTTC. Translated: CASSQGSGVETQYF.